These 2 T cell receptor beta chains share one sample of origin, sequenced in a study of cytomegalovirus exposure and HLA in healthy donors. In the PCR, 60 Vbeta and 13 Jbeta primers were used. Sequencing was performed with immunoSEQ multiplex PCR; in TCRdb, only in-frame clones are kept and a portion is missing. The sample contains about 160,000 clones, roughly 80% of which appear only once. The sequencing sample was made of PBMCs. These TCRs come from a woman aged 45-59 years in good health and CMV-seronegative.

This clone was seen just once. The chain joins TRBV10-3 to TRBJ2-7; the D gene is possibly TRBD2 (5 bases). The CDR3 extends over 15 amino acids. V was cut by 4 bases and J by 0 bases, with 13 bases left in between. Germline V gene sequence: CDR1 ENHRY, CDR2 SYGVKD. The CDR3 DNA follows: TGTGCCATCAGTGCTGCGGGCCCGAGCTCCTACGAGCAGTACTTC. Amino acids: CAISAAGPSSYEQYF.

The rearrangement links TRBV10-3 to TRBJ2-1; 9 nucleotides align to TRBD2. CDR3 size: 15 residues. CDR1 and CDR2 from the germline V gene are ENHRY and SYGVKD. V shed 7 bases, J shed 7 bases, and the junction held 11 bases outside the gene matches. CDR3 loop: CAITGHGTSKNEQFF. Here the CDR3 DNA reads TGTGCCATCACCGGTCACGGGACTAGCAAGAATGAGCAGTTCTTC.